A selection of T cell receptor beta chains follows, all from one sample in a study of shared clonotypes between healthy human individuals. Sequencing was performed with immunoSEQ multiplex PCR; in TCRdb, only in-frame clones are kept and a portion is missing. The sample holds about 870,000 clones, around 92% seen once. Sequenced sample: naive CD8+ T cells sorted from blood. The receptor set was obtained from a man aged 25-40 years in good health. Both conserved end residues are part of each CDR3. Fields, in order: V gene, D gene, clone size, J gene, CDR3 protein, CDR3 DNA. A D gene is named only where the DNA matches it firmly. A row's size may be missing; if present it is once, few, many or a size class.

>TRBV4-1|NA|NA|TRBJ2-7
CASSQGLRRRGEQYF
TGCGCCAGCAGCCAAGGTCTCAGGAGACGGGGGGAGCAGTACTTC
>TRBV7-3|TRBD2|NA|TRBJ2-3
CASSLSLAGGDTQYF
TGTGCCAGCAGCTTAAGTCTAGCGGGGGGAGATACGCAGTATTTT
>TRBV30|NA|NA|TRBJ2-1
CAWEVGTGNNEQFF
TGTGCCTGGGAGGTTGGGACTGGGAACAATGAGCAGTTCTTC
>TRBV6-1|TRBD2|NA|TRBJ2-1
CASSGLAGLYNEQFF
TGTGCCAGCAGTGGACTAGCGGGGCTCTACAATGAGCAGTTCTTC
>TRBV4-1|NA|NA|TRBJ2-6
CASSPGVAGANVLTF
TGCGCCAGCAGCCCAGGGGTTGCTGGGGCCAACGTCCTGACTTTC
>TRBV5-6|NA|once|TRBJ1-1
CASSWAGAGYTEAFF
TGTGCCAGCAGCTGGGCAGGGGCTGGATACACTGAAGCTTTCTTT
>TRBV19|NA|NA|TRBJ2-1
CASSIVGGSSYNEQFF
TGTGCCAGTAGTATAGTAGGCGGTAGCTCCTACAATGAGCAGTTCTTC
>TRBV7-9|NA|NA|TRBJ2-7
CASSLAAITTRGLQSQYF
TGTGCCAGCAGCTTAGCTGCTATTACTACTAGAGGACTTCAGAGTCAGTACTTC
>TRBV7-9|NA|NA|TRBJ2-7
CASSPPPSYEQYF
TGTGCCAGCAGCCCACCCCCCTCCTACGAGCAGTACTTC
>TRBV27|NA|NA|TRBJ2-1
CASRFGTAAYNEQFF
TGTGCCAGCAGATTCGGGACCGCAGCCTACAATGAGCAGTTCTTC
>TRBV19|NA|few|TRBJ2-2
CASSIDDTGELFF
TGTGCCAGTAGTATAGATGACACCGGGGAGCTGTTTTTT
>TRBV27|NA|NA|TRBJ2-3
CASRPPSTDTQYF
TGTGCCAGCAGGCCACCTAGCACAGATACGCAGTATTTT
>TRBV28|TRBD2|NA|TRBJ2-1
CASSRTGTSGRLTRYNEQFF
TGTGCCAGCAGTCGGACCGGGACTAGCGGGCGTTTAACCCGCTACAATGAGCAGTTCTTC
>TRBV4-1|NA|NA|TRBJ2-7
CASSQGIEPLEQYF
TGCGCCAGCAGCCAAGGCATCGAGCCTTTAGAGCAGTACTTC
>TRBV6-4|TRBD1|NA|TRBJ1-5
CASITGTVYQPQHF
TGTGCCAGCATTACCGGGACAGTTTATCAGCCCCAGCATTTT
>TRBV5-8|NA|few|TRBJ2-7
CASSFYEQYF
TGTGCCAGCAGCTTCTACGAGCAGTACTTC
>TRBV6-5|NA|few|TRBJ2-7
CASRAPGDYEQYF
TGTGCCAGCAGAGCCCCGGGCGACTACGAGCAGTACTTC
>TRBV7-8|NA|NA|TRBJ1-5
CASSLEPTGWGSQHF
TGTGCCAGCAGCTTAGAGCCTACAGGGTGGGGGTCCCAGCATTTT
>TRBV6-4|TRBD1|many|TRBJ2-1
CASSETGGSVGEQFF
TGTGCCAGCAGTGAGACAGGGGGGTCTGTTGGTGAGCAGTTCTTC
>TRBV19|NA|NA|TRBJ2-7
CASSILGSAYEQYF
TGTGCCAGTAGTATCTTGGGGAGCGCCTACGAGCAGTACTTC
>TRBV10-1|TRBD1|NA|TRBJ2-5
CASSDWTGGQETQYF
TGCGCCAGCAGTGACTGGACAGGGGGACAAGAGACCCAGTACTTC
>TRBV10-2|TRBD2|NA|TRBJ2-3
CASSVKTSSATDTQYF
TGCGCCAGCAGTGTAAAGACTAGCTCCGCGACAGATACGCAGTATTTT
>TRBV7-9|NA|NA|TRBJ1-1
CASSLGWSDEAFF
TGTGCCAGCAGCTTAGGGTGGTCAGATGAAGCTTTCTTT
>TRBV4-3|TRBD2|NA|TRBJ2-7
CASSQEGLANYEQYF
TGCGCCAGCAGCCAAGAGGGACTAGCGAACTACGAGCAGTACTTC
>TRBV4-2|NA|NA|TRBJ2-7
CASSQSSGKMDEQYF
TGTGCCAGCAGCCAGTCATCAGGGAAAATGGACGAGCAGTACTTC
>TRBV2|NA|once|TRBJ2-7
CASIGASYEQYF
TGTGCCAGCATCGGGGCCTCCTACGAGCAGTACTTC
>TRBV7-9|TRBD2|NA|TRBJ2-3
CASSLDPTSGTDTQYF
TGTGCCAGCAGCTTAGATCCGACTAGCGGCACAGATACGCAGTATTTT
>TRBV29-1|TRBD2|NA|TRBJ2-3
CSVAGGETDTQYF
TGCAGCGTTGCGGGAGGTGAGACAGATACGCAGTATTTT
>TRBV4-2|NA|NA|TRBJ1-2
CASSQVFSVNGYTF
TGTGCCAGCAGCCAAGTGTTTTCGGTAAATGGCTACACCTTC
>TRBV28|NA|NA|TRBJ2-5
CASSLAGWGAARQETQYF
TGTGCCAGCAGTTTAGCCGGGTGGGGGGCAGCACGACAAGAGACCCAGTACTTC
>TRBV5-5|NA|NA|TRBJ2-7
CASSLSGPTDEQYF
TGTGCCAGCAGCTTGTCTGGTCCTACGGACGAGCAGTACTTC
>TRBV10-3|TRBD1|NA|TRBJ2-1
CAISPGTGTYNEQFF
TGTGCCATCAGTCCAGGGACAGGAACCTACAATGAGCAGTTCTTC
>TRBV27|NA|NA|TRBJ2-7
CASSLRVRYEQYF
TGTGCCAGCAGTTTACGGGTGCGATACGAGCAGTACTTC
>TRBV7-9|NA|once|TRBJ1-2
CASSSSTAQSNYGYTF
TGTGCCAGCAGCTCCTCGACAGCACAGTCTAACTATGGCTACACCTTC
>TRBV18|NA|NA|TRBJ2-1
CASSPASSYNEQFF
TGTGCCAGCTCACCAGCGAGCTCCTACAATGAGCAGTTCTTC
>TRBV7-9|NA|NA|TRBJ2-7
CASSLGDRYEQYF
TGTGCCAGCAGCTTAGGAGATAGATACGAGCAGTACTTC
>TRBV27|NA|NA|TRBJ2-2
CASKIPEVGELFF
TGTGCCAGCAAAATACCTGAGGTCGGGGAGCTGTTTTTT
>TRBV4-1|NA|NA|TRBJ1-4
CASSQVGGRNEKLFF
TGCGCCAGCAGCCAAGTGGGAGGTCGGAATGAAAAACTGTTTTTT
>TRBV27|NA|NA|TRBJ1-4
CASSLLGATNEKLFF
TGTGCCAGCAGTTTACTGGGCGCCACTAATGAAAAACTGTTTTTT
>TRBV28|NA|once|TRBJ2-2
CASSDAGELFF
TGTGCCAGCAGTGATGCCGGGGAGCTGTTTTTT
>TRBV29-1|NA|few|TRBJ1-2
CSVGDRERRNGYTF
TGCAGCGTAGGTGACCGGGAGCGTAGGAATGGCTACACCTTC
>TRBV6-5|TRBD2|NA|TRBJ2-1
CASSPGGSYNEQFF
TGTGCCAGCAGCCCGGGGGGGTCCTACAATGAGCAGTTCTTC
>TRBV2|TRBD2|NA|TRBJ2-7
CAAGETYEQYF
TGTGCCGCGGGGGAAACCTACGAGCAGTACTTC
>TRBV2|TRBD2|NA|TRBJ2-7
CASSRLAGGSEQYF
TGTGCCAGCAGTAGACTAGCGGGAGGCAGCGAGCAGTACTTC
>TRBV7-9|NA|NA|TRBJ2-1
CASSFTGIGSNEQFF
TGTGCCAGCAGCTTCACAGGGATTGGCTCCAATGAGCAGTTCTTC
>TRBV6-5|NA|NA|TRBJ2-5
CASSYSKKYQETQYF
TGTGCCAGCAGTTACTCGAAAAAGTACCAAGAGACCCAGTACTTC
>TRBV19|TRBD2|NA|TRBJ2-2
CASSSPTSGIRELFF
TGTGCCAGTAGTTCTCCCACTAGCGGAATAAGGGAGCTGTTTTTT
>TRBV5-8|NA|NA|TRBJ2-1
CASPFFDHVEQFF
TGTGCCAGCCCCTTCTTTGACCATGTCGAGCAGTTCTTC
>TRBV7-3|NA|NA|TRBJ2-6
CASSSIPPTREGANVLTF
TGTGCCAGCAGCTCCATTCCCCCGACCCGGGAAGGGGCCAACGTCCTGACTTTC
>TRBV7-9|NA|NA|TRBJ1-4
CASSPPRGRSNEKLFF
TGTGCCAGCAGCCCCCCTCGGGGCCGGTCTAATGAAAAACTGTTTTTT
>TRBV5-1|TRBD1|NA|TRBJ1-1
CASSVGDSDTEAFF
TGCGCCAGCAGCGTTGGGGACAGTGACACTGAAGCTTTCTTT
>TRBV4-2|NA|NA|TRBJ2-1
CASSQEGIEQFF
TGTGCCAGCAGCCAAGAAGGTATAGAGCAGTTCTTC
>TRBV19|NA|NA|TRBJ2-7
CASSMAGAPYEQYF
TGTGCCAGTAGTATGGCAGGGGCCCCCTACGAGCAGTACTTC
>TRBV13|TRBD2|NA|TRBJ2-1
CASKGTSGMGEQFF
TGTGCCAGCAAAGGGACTAGCGGGATGGGTGAGCAGTTCTTC
>TRBV28|TRBD2|NA|TRBJ2-7
CAIGLVSYEQYF
TGTGCCATCGGACTAGTCTCCTACGAGCAGTACTTC
>TRBV11-2|NA|NA|TRBJ2-6
CASSSRDTASGANVLTF
TGTGCCAGCAGCTCCCGGGACACCGCCTCTGGGGCCAACGTCCTGACTTTC
>TRBV11-3|NA|NA|TRBJ1-3
CASIPSSGAHGNTIYF
TGTGCCAGCATCCCTAGTTCGGGGGCGCATGGAAACACCATATATTTT
>TRBV4-1|NA|NA|TRBJ2-7
CASSQEPPGTLSLAYEQYF
TGCGCCAGCAGCCAAGAGCCTCCTGGGACCCTCTCATTGGCCTACGAGCAGTACTTC